A single T cell receptor beta chain is shown here with its context. Its antigen has not been determined. No much larger clone exists at a distance of one base, and base qualities are not known. V and J are truncated by 2 bases and 4 bases respectively, leaving an intervening sequence of 14 bases. The CDR3 runs 15 amino acids, cysteine and phenylalanine included. The retained sequence is limited to the CDR3, 45 bases, with the frame set at the first base. The CDR1 and CDR2 encoded by the germline V gene are MNHEY and SVGAGI. The sample comes from a study of blood T cells in healthy people across ages (dated by TCRdb to between 2015 and 2017). About the investigation overall: In model experiments, template switching captured roughly one uniquely barcoded TCR beta cDNA molecule for every two T cells. Donors of different ages were randomly distributed across sequencing lanes to avoid experimental bias. Using the same blood draw, the study looked at two additional independent replicas of 1 million unique cDNA reads for two donors, one aged 18 to 29 and the other aged 80 or older. The study measured age-related changes in TCR beta repertoire diversity using deep sequencing normalized with unique cDNA molecular identifiers. The donors were split into four age groups: young (average around 15 years), middle-aged (39), aged (over 55) and long-lived (approximately 80).

Receptor libraries were prepared by 5' RACE. The sequencing machine was an Illumina HiSeq 2500. A second PCR of roughly 6 to 12 cycles was performed with a sample-barcoded 5' primer and a J-beta primer mix. Each TCR beta cDNA molecule received a unique molecular identifier from a template-switch 5' adaptor carrying 12 random nucleotides. Each sample yielded at least 3 million CDR3-containing paired-end reads. The Mint cDNA synthesis kit, primed by a TRBC-specific oligonucleotide, was used to synthesize first-strand cDNA from all RNA. All cDNA was treated with uracil-DNA glycosylase and then went through a first 18-cycle PCR with the universal primers M1SS and BC2_uni_R. The study's own analysis went as follows. For normalization, 1 million high-quality reads, each with a distinct molecular identifier, were randomly selected from each sample. Instead of being binned into consensus sequences, reads that shared molecular identifiers were thrown out. CDR3 identification, clonotype clustering and error correction used MiTCR with a Q25 quality threshold and the strictest error-elimination algorithm. Lower-bound total TCR beta diversity was estimated with a nonparametric unseen species model using Euler transformation. The public reads were reanalyzed by TCRdb: fastp trimming at Q25, MiXCR alignment, in-frame beta chains only. CDR3 protein sequences are deduplicated, and each keeps its most common genes and DNA. The V and J calls shown here were made by TCRdb, not taken from the authors' results. Across this sample there are some 1,500,000 distinct CDR3 sequences, with approximately 42% seen only once. The ten top clones hold approximately 4% of the sample.

The 39 donors, aged about 6 to 100 years, were systemically healthy Caucasian individuals from Russia. Roughly 11 milliliters of peripheral blood were drawn from each donor into EDTA-treated Vacutainer tubes. Ficoll-Paque density-gradient centrifugation was used to isolate PBMCs, with at least 7 million obtained per sample. Trizol reagent was used to extract total RNA from PBMCs, with at least 5 micrograms per sample. The percentages of naive CD45RAhigh/CD27high T cells were determined by flow cytometry on a PBMC aliquot from every donor. What the research found in general, with its limitations: Estimates of total diversity based on one million sequenced T cells were regarded as lower bounds and as underestimates. Compared with the aged group, more naive CD4+ T cells, fewer expanded clones and increased TCR diversity were shown by the long-lived group, suggesting age selection. Bulk unsorted PBMC profiling prevented conclusive comparison of naive and antigen-experienced compartments. A strong correlation was found between observed TCR beta diversity and the percentage of naive T cells measured by flow cytometry. Observed TCR beta diversity per million T cells fell roughly linearly with age, and a significant reduction was already apparent by age roughly 40. Because the CMV infection status of the donors was unknown, age-related changes in expanded clonotypes may potentially have been confounded.

This receptor was obtained from a woman younger than 35 in good health. The chain joins TRBV6-5 to TRBJ1-1; TRBD1 might be the D gene, on 5 matching bases. Sample: blood. CDR3 loop: CASSYGGDWSTEAFF. The nucleotide sequence reads TGTGCCAGCAGTTACGGGGGGGATTGGAGCACTGAAGCTTTCTTT.